This record covers a single T cell receptor beta chain. Its antigen is undetermined. 5'RACE with constant-segment primers yielded barcoded, UMI-tagged TCR alpha and TCR beta cDNA libraries. From the 5' RACE reads, TCRdb called clonotypes with MiXCR, one entry per CDR3 protein. The repertoire holds about 290,000 distinct CDR3 sequences, with 15% to 20% as singletons. This specimen comes from a study of T-cell memory formation after mild COVID-19. J lost 3 bases, V lost 3 bases, and 8 bases had no gene match. The CDR3 spans 17 residues. The germline gives CDR1 KGHDR, CDR2 SFDVKD. Study observations and caveats: Pre-infection memory carried some responding clones, suggesting that cross-reactive memory joined.

J is TRBJ2-3 and V is TRBV24-1; 10 bases match TRBD1. The sequence derives from a man aged 18 to 35 who had mild COVID-19 (a few samples of this study predate the infection). Cell type and time point are not known. Sample: PBMCs or a T cell subset sorted from them (not recorded which). CDR3 sequence (DNA): TGTGCCACCAGTGATACCCGGGACAGGGGTGGGACAGATACGCAGTATTTT. This encodes CATSDTRDRGGTDTQYF.